This T cell receptor beta chain was identified in a study of T cell repertoires in cytomegalovirus infection. Across the study: Recently identified HLA-C-restricted CMV epitopes and well-studied HLA-B-restricted CMV epitopes were used by the study. In public TCR beta signatures, there were indications of both CMV infection and matching HLA type. General observations from the study: Of the TCR beta families, the public ones yielded a cumulative frequency that identified carriers of CMV plus the relevant HLA. Across the ex vivo response, the dominant clonotypes were HLA-C-restricted CMV-specific TCR beta clonotypes.

Worth noting for this clonotype: What it recognizes is unknown.

The germline gives CDR1 MNHEY, CDR2 SVGEGT. V was pared by 6 bases and J by 0 bases, with 9 bases of the junction left unmatched. The CDR3 length is 19 residues. A single record per CDR3 protein comes from TCRdb applying MiXCR to the reads. The table includes some 150,000 distinct CDR3 sequences, approximately 30% detected once. This TCR was recovered from a human donor in good health (CMV status not recorded). Some clones in this sample may be carry-over from other donors' samples. This chain joins TRBV6-2 or TRBV6-3 and TRBJ2-2; 14 nucleotides match TRBD2. The sequenced sample was CD8+ T cells from cultured PBMCs, obtained from culture after CMV antigen stimulation. The DNA for the CDR3 is TGTGCCAGCAGCTCCAATCCGACTAGCGGGGGGGCGAACACCGGGGAGCTGTTTTTT. Its protein product is CASSSNPTSGGANTGELFF.